These 29 T cell receptor beta chains were sequenced from one sample in a study of a mutant IDH1 vaccine in newly diagnosed glioma. No cognate antigen is known for these TCRs. Assay: immunoSEQ multiplex PCR; the TCRdb copy retains only in-frame clones and omits some. The data hold 70,000 to 90,000 clones, with 65% to 90% observed a single time. The time point: week 23, last vaccination. The content of each vaccine dose was 300 ug of mutant IDH1 20-mer peptide, and topical imiquimod accompanied it. The sample consisted of PBMCs, taken from a glioma patient whose treatment included an IDH1 peptide vaccine. These receptors were collected from a young man with glioma. Some clones in this sample may be carry-over from other donors' samples.

CDR3 protein: CASPSRTSGGAIPRSSYNEQFF. CDR3 nucleotide sequence: TGTGCCAGCCCGAGTAGGACTAGCGGGGGGGCAATCCCTCGCAGCTCCTACAATGAGCAGTTCTTC. The chain links TRBV19 to TRBJ2-1; 15 positions match TRBD2. Germline assignment: CDR1 LNHDA and CDR2 SQIVND (reference sequence). The CDR3 sequence is 22 residues long. Trimming removed 9 bases from V and 0 bases from J; junction bases left unmatched: 21.

The chain has TRBV5-1 and TRBJ1-1; D gene uncertain. The CDR3 is 14 residues long. Per the germline V gene, CDR1 is SGHRS and CDR2 is YFSETQ. V lost 0 bases to trimming and J lost 10 bases, with 16 bases between them. For the CDR3, the DNA is TGCGCCAGCAGCTTGGCGGACCACTCGGAGACAGCTTTCTTT. As protein: CASSLADHSETAFF. Looking up the rest from reference TRBV5-1 and TRBJ1-1 gives the full variable domain: KAGVTQTPRYLIKTRGQQVTLSCSPISGHRSVSWYQQTPGQGLQFLFEYFSETQRNKGNFPGRFSGRQFSNSRSEMNVSTLELGDSALYLCASSLADHSETAFFGQGTRLTVV.

The chain couples TRBV28 to TRBJ1-2; no reliable D call. V gave up 5 bases and J gave up 1 base, with 8 bases separating them. This CDR3 is built from 13 residues. Per the germline V gene, CDR1 is MDHEN and CDR2 is SYDVKM. For the CDR3, the DNA is TGTGCCAGCAGTCCAGGTCTTAACTATGGCTACACCTTC. Translated, it gives CASSPGLNYGYTF.

J is TRBJ2-5 and V is TRBV2; no firm D call. V lost 7 bases, J lost 1 base, and 7 bases lay in between. The CDR3 contains 12 residues. Per the germline V gene, CDR1 is SNHLY and CDR2 is FYNNEI. CDR3 region: CASKRIQETQYF. DNA of the CDR3: TGTGCCAGCAAGAGGATCCAAGAGACCCAGTACTTC.

The V and J genes are TRBV9 and TRBJ1-2, with 8 bases fitting TRBD1. The germline V gene has CDR1 SGDLS and CDR2 YYNGEE. The CDR3 runs 14 residues. After removal of 0 bases from V and 4 bases from J, the junction contained 2 bases not matched to a gene. The CDR3 DNA reads as TGTGCCAGCAGCGTAGCTGACAGGGGCTATGGCTACACCTTC. Protein product: CASSVADRGYGYTF. The whole variable domain, remainder taken from reference TRBV9 and TRBJ1-2, is DSGVTQTPKHLITATGQRVTLRCSPRSGDLSVYWYQQSLDQGLQFLIQYYNGEERAKGNILERFSAQQFPDLHSELNLSSLELGDSALYFCASSVADRGYGYTFGSGTRLTVV.

The genes are TRBV7-9 and TRBJ2-6; no definite D call. V was shortened by 5 bases and J by 3 bases, with 11 bases between the two germline ends. Per germline, CDR1 SEHNR and CDR2 FQNEAQ (reference sequence). There are 15 residues in the CDR3. Written as DNA, the CDR3 is TGTGCCAGCAGCGCAAGGGCGAGTGGGGCCAACGTCCTGACTTTC. It yields the protein CASSARASGANVLTF.

The chain combines TRBV5-6 with TRBJ2-5, with D tentatively TRBD2 (7 bases). The tail of the sequence fits TRBJ2-7 better, so the J call may be wrong. CDR3 length: 13 amino acids. Germline values: CDR1 SGHDT, CDR2 YYEEEE. In nucleotides, the CDR3 is TGTGCCAGCAGCATGGGGGGGCTCCACGAGCAGTACTTC. Protein: CASSMGGLHEQYF.

The chain is built from TRBV10-1 and TRBJ1-1, with 8 bases fitting TRBD1. The V segment lost 0 bases and the J segment 6 bases; nucleotides outside the gene matches: 3. CDR1 and CDR2 from the germline V gene are WNHNN and SYGVQD (reference sequence). The CDR3 spans 14 residues. The CDR3 DNA reads as TGCGCCAGCAGTGAGTCGGACAGGGATCCTGAAGCTTTCTTT. This gives the protein CASSESDRDPEAFF.

V and J are TRBV28 and TRBJ2-1; a possible D gene is TRBD2 (6 bases). V lost 3 bases, J lost 8 bases, and 11 bases lay in between. Germline CDR1 and CDR2: MDHEN and SYDVKM. This CDR3 is 13 amino acids long. CDR3 bases: TGTGCCAGCAGTTTCCGGGACTTCTATGAGCAGTTCTTC. Protein sequence: CASSFRDFYEQFF.

This clone was observed a few times. The rearrangement joins TRBV9 to TRBJ1-1, with 8 bases identical to TRBD1. V was clipped by 0 bases and J by 1 base; unmatched bases: 2. Germline CDR1 SGDLS, CDR2 YYNGEE. The CDR3 length is 15 residues. This CDR3 reads CASSVGDRPNTEAFF. For the CDR3, the DNA is TGTGCCAGCAGCGTAGGGGACAGGCCGAACACTGAAGCTTTCTTT.

This chain uses TRBV5-5 with TRBJ2-4; maybe TRBD2 (5 bases). V lost 4 bases to trimming and J lost 6 bases, with 14 bases between them. In germline, CDR1 is SGHKS, CDR2 YYEKEE (reference sequence). CDR3 size: 14 residues. The CDR3 sequence: CASSLDSGVNIQYF. The CDR3 DNA follows: TGTGCCAGCAGCCTAGATTCCGGGGTAAACATTCAGTACTTC.

V usage is TRBV9 and J usage is TRBJ1-2; D remains unclear. This CDR3 has 15 residues. Trimming stripped 0 bases from V and 4 bases from J, with 13 bases between. Per the germline V gene, CDR1 is SGDLS and CDR2 is YYNGEE. The CDR3 DNA reads TGTGCCAGCAGCGTAGCTGCCGGCTCCTTCTATGGCTACACCTTC. As protein: CASSVAAGSFYGYTF.

The chain has TRBV9 and TRBJ1-3; unclear D gene. The CDR3 covers 12 residues. CDR1 is SGDLS and CDR2 is YYNGEE in the germline V gene. The V end was cut by 4 bases, the J end by 3 bases, with 5 bases between. The CDR3 DNA is TGTGCCAGCAGCCCCGATGGAAACACCATATATTTT. Translation: CASSPDGNTIYF.

This clone was picked up a small number of times. The chain carries TRBV6-4 and TRBJ2-3; 8 nucleotides agree with TRBD2. Germline lookup yields CDR1 MRHNA and CDR2 SNTAGT. This CDR3 region has 15 residues. With V trimmed by 4 bases and J by 1 base, 4 bases remained unmatched. CDR3: CASSADSGGTDTQYF. The CDR3 nucleotides read TGTGCCAGCAGTGCTGATAGCGGGGGCACAGATACGCAGTATTTT.

The chain recombines TRBV7-9 with TRBJ1-2, with D unresolved. V lost 0 bases, J lost 2 bases, and 10 bases lay in between. CDR1 and CDR2 (germline): SEHNR, FQNEAQ (reference sequence). This CDR3 is 15 amino acids long. The CDR3 sequence is CASSLARDGNYGYTF. CDR3 DNA: TGTGCCAGCAGCTTAGCGCGAGACGGCAACTATGGCTACACCTTC. Together with reference TRBV7-9 and TRBJ1-2, the CDR3 gives the full variable domain: DTGVSQNPRHKITKRGQNVTFRCDPISEHNRLYWYRQTLGQGPEFLTYFQNEAQLEKSRLLSDRFSAERPKGSFSTLEIQRTEQGDSAMYLCASSLARDGNYGYTFGSGTRLTVV.

The gene calls are TRBV28 and TRBJ1-4, with 11 nucleotides matching TRBD1. Germline-derived CDR1 and CDR2 are MDHEN and SYDVKM. The CDR3 consists of 15 residues. With 2 bases clipped from V and 14 bases from J, the junction kept 10 bases outside the gene matches. CDR3 in amino acids: CASSLRGGTGGRLFF. The CDR3 DNA sequence: TGTGCCAGCAGTTTAAGAGGTGGGACAGGGGGAAGGCTGTTTTTT.

The rearrangement links TRBV7-9 to TRBJ2-7; TRBD1 aligns across 8 bases. J lost 5 bases, V lost 5 bases, and 8 bases had no gene match. The CDR3 is made up of 14 amino acids. Germline values: CDR1 SEHNR, CDR2 FQNEAQ (reference sequence). Here the CDR3 reads CASSQVGQGNEQYF. CDR3 DNA sequence: TGTGCCAGCAGCCAAGTCGGACAGGGCAACGAGCAGTACTTC.

This chain uses TRBV7-9 with TRBJ2-3, with 10 bases that match TRBD1. After removal of 1 base from V and 2 bases from J, the junction contained 6 bases not matched to a gene. CDR1 is SEHNR and CDR2 is FQNEAQ in the germline V gene (reference sequence). This CDR3 has 17 amino acids. In DNA, the CDR3 is TGTGCCAGCAGCTTAGGGACAGGGGGAAGCCTCACAGATACGCAGTATTTT. This translates into CASSLGTGGSLTDTQYF. Based on the CDR3 plus reference TRBV7-9 and TRBJ2-3, the full variable domain is DTGVSQNPRHKITKRGQNVTFRCDPISEHNRLYWYRQTLGQGPEFLTYFQNEAQLEKSRLLSDRFSAERPKGSFSTLEIQRTEQGDSAMYLCASSLGTGGSLTDTQYFGPGTRLTVL.

V gene TRBV4-1 combines with J gene TRBJ2-7, with 7 positions matching TRBD2. Losses at the gene ends were 1 base for V and 6 bases for J; bases not matched to a gene: 21. The germline CDR1 and CDR2 sequences are MGHRA and YSYEKL. The CDR3 totals 19 residues. CDR3 region: CASSQVYSGRRERSGEQYF. CDR3 sequence (DNA): TGCGCCAGCAGCCAAGTTTATAGTGGGCGGCGGGAGAGATCGGGCGAGCAGTACTTC.

The rearrangement links TRBV28 to TRBJ1-2, with a tentative D call TRBD1 (6 bases). V lost 4 bases and J lost 8, with 14 bases in between. The germline gives CDR1 MDHEN, CDR2 SYDVKM. The CDR3 contains 13 residues. The CDR3 reads CASSYSGDYGYTF. CDR3 nucleotide sequence: TGTGCCAGCAGTTACTCAGGGGATTACGGCTACACCTTC.

This sequence joins TRBV29-1 and TRBJ1-2; 7 bases align to TRBD1. V dropped 0 bases and J dropped 7; count of bases not matched to a gene: 5. The CDR3 has 13 residues. Germline values: CDR1 SQVTM, CDR2 ANQGSEA. The DNA of the CDR3 is TGCAGCGTTGAAGAGTTACAGGGGACTGGCTACACCTTC. This sequence encodes CSVEELQGTGYTF.

This clone has more than one count but fewer than ten. The chain is built from TRBV29-1 and TRBJ1-1; 8 bases are shared with TRBD1. After removal of 7 bases from V and 8 bases from J, the junction contained 6 bases not matched to a gene. From germline, CDR1 is SQVTM and CDR2 ANQGSEA. The CDR3 spans 11 residues. The CDR3 loop reads CSAGGDREAFF. The CDR3 DNA follows: TGCAGCGCCGGTGGGGACAGGGAAGCTTTCTTT.

V gene TRBV4-1 combines with J gene TRBJ1-5; D ambiguous. The germline CDR1 and CDR2 sequences are MGHRA and YSYEKL. The V gene lost 1 base and the J gene lost 3 bases, with 7 bases spanning the gap. The CDR3 is 14 residues long. The chain's CDR3 is CASSQGQYNQPQHF. The CDR3 DNA follows: TGCGCCAGCAGCCAAGGGCAGTACAATCAGCCCCAGCATTTT.

The chain uses TRBV4-3 and TRBJ1-2; TRBD1 might be the D (6 bases). This CDR3 is built from 14 residues. Germline values: CDR1 LGHNA, CDR2 YSLEER. V was clipped by 0 bases and J by 7 bases, with 12 bases between them. CDR3 DNA: TGCGCCAGCAGCCAAGATAGCCAGGGGTTTGGCTACACCTTC. It yields the protein CASSQDSQGFGYTF.

The gene calls are TRBV5-8 and TRBJ1-4; TRBD1 aligns across 9 bases. CDR1 and CDR2 from the germline V gene are SGHTS and YDEGEE. The CDR3 contains 16 residues. After removal of 3 bases from V and 4 bases from J, the junction contained 7 bases not matched to a gene. CDR3: CASSSGQGTYNEKLFF. As DNA, the CDR3 is TGTGCCAGCAGCTCTGGACAGGGGACCTATAATGAAAAACTGTTTTTT.

V gene TRBV7-2 combines with J gene TRBJ1-4; D is uncertain. V lost 2 bases and J 3 bases, leaving 10 bases between the germline ends. The CDR3 consists of 15 residues. The germline V gene has CDR1 SGHTA and CDR2 FQGNSA. The CDR3 DNA sequence: TGTGCCAGCAGCTTAAACGGATCGCCTAATGAAAAACTGTTTTTT. Protein sequence: CASSLNGSPNEKLFF.

This sequence joins TRBV7-2 and TRBJ1-2; weak D call: TRBD1 (5 bases). CDR1 is SGHTA and CDR2 is FQGNSA in the germline V gene. The CDR3 covers 14 residues. Trimming took off 3 bases at V and 5 bases at J, with 13 bases between the two ends. This CDR3 reads CASSFAARTYGYTF. Here the CDR3 DNA reads TGTGCCAGCAGCTTTGCCGCTAGGACATATGGCTACACCTTC.

This clone has just one count. The chain employs TRBV5-5 and TRBJ2-5, with TRBD1 matching 9 bases. Losses at the gene ends were 7 bases for V and 1 base for J; bases not matched to a gene: 2. This CDR3 comprises 13 residues. Germline V gene data show CDR1 as SGHKS and CDR2 as YYEKEE (reference sequence). The CDR3 DNA sequence: TGTGCCAGCGGGACAGGGCCCCAAGAGACCCAGTACTTC. Protein product: CASGTGPQETQYF.

This chain joins TRBV18 and TRBJ2-1, with TRBD2 matching over 7 bases. Germline V gene lookup returns CDR1 KGHSH and CDR2 LQKENI. Losses at the gene ends were 5 bases for V and 4 bases for J; bases not matched to a gene: 11. CDR3 length: 16 residues. In DNA, the CDR3 is TGTGCCAGCTCAACCATCGGGGCGGGGGTATACAATGAGCAGTTCTTC. As protein: CASSTIGAGVYNEQFF.